These 2 T cell receptor beta chains originate from one sample sequenced in a study of cytomegalovirus exposure and HLA in healthy donors. The repertoire was sequenced with immunoSEQ multiplex PCR; TCRdb's copy has only in-frame clones and lacks some. The table has some 120,000 clones, 85% to 90% seen once; the top ten hold 1.5% to 2%. Sequencing was carried out using PBMCs. These receptors were obtained from a woman under 30 in good health and CMV-seronegative.

This chain links TRBV7-9 with TRBJ2-5; D is perhaps TRBD2 (7 bases). The CDR3 has 15 amino acids. With 6 bases removed from V and 5 bases from J, the gap between germline ends came to 19 bases. The germline V gene encodes CDR1 SEHNR and CDR2 FQNEAQ (reference sequence). CDR3 DNA: TGTGCCAGCAGTATACCCCCGGGGGGCTCGGAGACCCAGTACTTC. It encodes CASSIPPGGSETQYF.

This chain links TRBV28 with TRBJ1-1; a weak D match, TRBD1 (6 bases). Germline loops: CDR1 MDHEN, CDR2 SYDVKM. This CDR3 is 15 amino acids long. V was cut by 6 bases and J by 1 base, with 15 bases left in between. The CDR3 region is CASRTQGSKNTEAFF. DNA of the CDR3: TGTGCCAGCAGAACCCAGGGGTCAAAGAACACTGAAGCTTTCTTT.